This entry describes one T cell receptor (beta chain). The target antigen is unknown. Libraries were prepared by immunoSEQ multiplex PCR; TCRdb keeps only in-frame clonotypes and omits some of them. There are about 98,000 clones in the sample; roughly 87% occur only once, and roughly 3.9% lies in the top ten. The V end was cut by 4 bases, the J end by 6 bases, with 7 bases between. The CDR3 totals 11 residues. CDR1 is MDHEN, CDR2 SYDVKM, per germline. The sample originates from a study of cytomegalovirus exposure and HLA in healthy donors. General study results and limits: There were three CMV-associated chains whose specificity for CMV antigens was confirmed in vitro.

Sequencing was carried out using PBMCs. The chain combines TRBV28 with TRBJ2-7, with D tentatively TRBD2 (6 bases). The source of this sequence is a woman aged 30 to 39 in good health and CMV-seronegative. CDR3 sequence reads: CASSYSGEQYF. The CDR3 DNA reads as TGTGCCAGCAGTTATAGCGGCGAGCAGTACTTC.